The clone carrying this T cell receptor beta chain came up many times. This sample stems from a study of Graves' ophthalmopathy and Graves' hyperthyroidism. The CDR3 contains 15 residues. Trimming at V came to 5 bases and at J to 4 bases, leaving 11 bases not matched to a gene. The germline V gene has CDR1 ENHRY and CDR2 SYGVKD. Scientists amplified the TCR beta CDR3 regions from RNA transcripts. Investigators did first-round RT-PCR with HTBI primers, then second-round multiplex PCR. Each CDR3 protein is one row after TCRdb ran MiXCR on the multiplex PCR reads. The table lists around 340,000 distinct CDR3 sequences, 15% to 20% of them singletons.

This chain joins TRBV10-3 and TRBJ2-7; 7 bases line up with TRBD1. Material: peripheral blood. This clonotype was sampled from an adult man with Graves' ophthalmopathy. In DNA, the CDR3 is TGTGCCATCAGTTCGGCGACAGGGAGAGAGTACGAGCAGTACTTC. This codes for CAISSATGREYEQYF.